A selection of T cell receptor beta chains follows, all from one sample in a study of STAT5B mutations in CD4+ large granular lymphocyte leukemia. Generated by immunoSEQ multiplex PCR, the TCRdb table keeps only in-frame clones and is missing some. Of approximately 39,000 clones listed, approximately 85% are singletons. Sequenced: CD4+ T cells from blood buffy coats. Receptors originate from a human donor in good health. Each CDR3 is given with its conserved first and last residue. The D gene is left open where the match is weak. Some rows mark clone size as missing; the rest say once, few, many or name a class of expanded clone.

CDR3 protein	CDR3 DNA	clone size	J gene	V gene	D gene
CASSLSPLAGELFF	TGTGCCAGCAGCTTATCTCCATTAGCCGGGGAGCTGTTTTTT	.	TRBJ2-2	TRBV7-3	.
CASSFGGGETQYF	TGTGCCAGCAGCTTTGGAGGGGGAGAGACCCAGTACTTC	.	TRBJ2-5	TRBV7-2	.
CASSLGPTGELFF	TGCGCCAGCAGCTTGGGCCCCACCGGGGAGCTGTTTTTT	.	TRBJ2-2	TRBV4-3	.
CASSLGGIQETQYF	TGTGCCAGCAGCTTAGGGGGTATCCAAGAGACCCAGTACTTC	.	TRBJ2-5	TRBV11-3	.
CASSLDVGGSTDTQYF	TGTGCCAGCAGCTTAGATGTGGGAGGTAGCACAGATACGCAGTATTTT	.	TRBJ2-3	TRBV7-2	.
CASSEDSSSNQPQHF	TGTGCCAGCAGTGAGGACAGTTCGAGCAATCAGCCCCAGCATTTT	.	TRBJ1-5	TRBV6-1	.
CASSQDSVSGANVLTF	TGTGCCAGCAGCCAAGATTCCGTCTCTGGGGCCAACGTCCTGACTTTC	.	TRBJ2-6	TRBV4-2	.
CASSNPGTEDGYTF	TGTGCCAGCAGTAACCCCGGGACCGAGGATGGCTACACCTTC	once	TRBJ1-2	TRBV6-5	.
CASSGQDSYEQYF	TGTGCCAGCTCGGGACAGGACTCCTACGAGCAGTACTTC	.	TRBJ2-7	TRBV18	TRBD1
CASSSVGQGVTEAFF	TGCGCCAGCAGCTCTGTGGGACAGGGAGTCACTGAAGCTTTCTTT	.	TRBJ1-1	TRBV5-1	TRBD1
CASSQREGGNEKLFF	TGCGCCAGCAGCCAACGGGAGGGCGGAAATGAAAAACTGTTTTTT	.	TRBJ1-4	TRBV4-1	.
CASSFTGRRQPQHF	TGTGCCAGCTCATTCACAGGGAGAAGACAGCCCCAGCATTTT	.	TRBJ1-5	TRBV18	.
CASSRSGVEQYF	TGCGCCAGCAGCCGCTCCGGGGTTGAGCAGTACTTC	few	TRBJ2-7	TRBV4-1	.
CASSVTRENEQFF	TGTGCCAGCAGCGTCACCCGGGAGAATGAGCAGTTCTTC	.	TRBJ2-1	TRBV7-2	.
CASSLGQGSYGYTF	TGTGCCAGCAGTTTGGGACAGGGGAGCTATGGCTACACCTTC	.	TRBJ1-2	TRBV28	TRBD1
CASSESVRGYGYTF	TGTGCCAGCAGTGAATCAGTCAGGGGCTATGGCTACACCTTC	.	TRBJ1-2	TRBV6-1	.
CASSTIAVNTGELFF	TGTGCCAGCTCCACCATAGCGGTGAACACCGGGGAGCTGTTTTTT	few	TRBJ2-2	TRBV18	.
CASSRQGKGNSPLHF	TGTGCCAGCTCACGACAGGGGAAAGGCAATTCACCCCTCCACTTT	.	TRBJ1-6	TRBV18	TRBD1
CASSLGAGSVTDTQYF	TGTGCCAGCAGCTTAGGTGCGGGCTCGGTCACAGATACGCAGTATTTT	.	TRBJ2-3	TRBV7-6	.
CASSPRQLIDPGELFF	TGTGCCAGTAGTCCCCGGCAGCTTATAGACCCCGGGGAGCTGTTTTTT	.	TRBJ2-2	TRBV19	.
CASSLGPTNTEAFF	TGCGCCAGCAGCCTGGGACCGACGAACACTGAAGCTTTCTTT	once	TRBJ1-1	TRBV5-1	.
CASRGQGRLGGYTF	TGTGCCAGCAGGGGACAGGGCCGTCTTGGGGGCTACACCTTC	.	TRBJ1-2	TRBV6-1	TRBD1
CASSQDLGRGRDIQYF	TGCGCCAGCAGCCAAGATCTCGGCCGGGGTAGGGACATTCAGTACTTC	.	TRBJ2-4	TRBV4-1	.
CASSEWAPSDTQYF	TGTGCCAGCAGTGAATGGGCACCCTCGGATACGCAGTATTTT	.	TRBJ2-3	TRBV2	.
CASNKGLGYNEQFF	TGTGCCAGCAATAAAGGGCTAGGTTACAATGAGCAGTTCTTC	.	TRBJ2-1	TRBV2	.
CASSTGPEGQPQHF	TGTGCCAGCAGCACGGGCCCGGAAGGCCAGCCCCAGCATTTT	.	TRBJ1-5	TRBV6-5	.
CASSVGTSTHNEQFF	TGTGCCAGCAGCGTAGGGACTAGCACCCACAATGAGCAGTTCTTC	.	TRBJ2-1	TRBV9	TRBD2
CASRSDGGGVGGYTF	TGTGCCAGCAGGAGCGACGGAGGGGGTGTAGGTGGCTACACCTTC	.	TRBJ1-2	TRBV2	.
CASSEVPTLAKNIQYF	TGCGCCAGCAGTGAGGTCCCAACGCTGGCCAAAAACATTCAGTACTTC	.	TRBJ2-4	TRBV10-1	.
CASSLSGGKLFF	TGTGCCAGCAGCTTATCCGGGGGGAAACTGTTTTTT	.	TRBJ1-4	TRBV11-2	.
CASSLPVPEQFF	TGTGCCAGCAGCTTACCCGTCCCTGAGCAGTTCTTC	once	TRBJ2-1	TRBV7-8	.
CASSLGHSGTVDTEAFF	TGTGCCAGCAGCTTGGGTCATTCAGGGACGGTTGACACTGAAGCTTTCTTT	.	TRBJ1-1	TRBV5-8	.
CASSDLFGNTIYF	TGCGCCAGCAGTGACCTTTTTGGAAACACCATATATTTT	.	TRBJ1-3	TRBV10-2	.
CASSGVWYNEQFF	TGTGCCAGTAGCGGGGTATGGTACAATGAGCAGTTCTTC	.	TRBJ2-1	TRBV19	.
CASSQVAYEQYF	TGTGCCAGCAGCCAAGTAGCCTACGAGCAGTACTTC	.	TRBJ2-7	TRBV14	.
CASSRPGGNTEAFF	TGTGCCAGTAGCCGCCCGGGAGGGAACACTGAAGCTTTCTTT	.	TRBJ1-1	TRBV19	.
CATQGQETQYF	TGTGCCACACAGGGACAAGAGACCCAGTACTTC	.	TRBJ2-5	TRBV10-3	.
CATSRDQGTAVSQPQHF	TGTGCCACCAGCAGAGATCAGGGGACAGCCGTCTCTCAGCCCCAGCATTTT	.	TRBJ1-5	TRBV15	TRBD1
CASGSNRRNTEAFF	TGTGCTAGTGGTTCCAACAGGAGGAACACTGAAGCTTTCTTT	.	TRBJ1-1	TRBV12-5	.
CASSFSPLVGAKNIQYF	TGTGCCAGCAGCTTCAGCCCCCTCGTTGGAGCCAAAAACATTCAGTACTTC	.	TRBJ2-4	TRBV7-9	.
CASSLSPGQPQHF	TGTGCCAGCAGCTTGTCGCCGGGACAGCCCCAGCATTTT	.	TRBJ1-5	TRBV5-6	.
CASSTGQARRQYF	TGTGCCAGCAGCACGGGACAGGCCAGAAGGCAGTACTTC	.	TRBJ2-7	TRBV11-1	TRBD1
CASSLGTGGGSGANVLTF	TGTGCCAGCAGCTTAGGGACAGGGGGAGGCTCTGGGGCCAACGTCCTGACTTTC	.	TRBJ2-6	TRBV7-3	TRBD1
CASSLNDRTGELFF	TGTGCCAGCAGCTTAAACGACAGAACCGGGGAGCTGTTTTTT	.	TRBJ2-2	TRBV7-6	.
CAWSVIVAGGRAGELFF	TGTGCCTGGAGTGTAATCGTAGCGGGAGGAAGGGCCGGGGAGCTGTTTTTT	few	TRBJ2-2	TRBV30	TRBD2
CASGNSGGAYEQYF	TGTGCCAGCGGAAATAGCGGGGGGGCATACGAGCAGTACTTC	.	TRBJ2-7	TRBV11-2	TRBD2
CASSLGLLYEQYF	TGTGCCAGCAGTTTGGGACTTCTCTACGAGCAGTACTTC	few	TRBJ2-7	TRBV27	.
CASSPYRGPGELFF	TGTGCCAGCAGTCCTTACAGGGGGCCCGGGGAGCTGTTTTTT	.	TRBJ2-2	TRBV27	TRBD1
CASRRQGRPETQYF	TGTGCCAGCAGAAGACAGGGTCGCCCAGAGACCCAGTACTTC	.	TRBJ2-5	TRBV6-6	TRBD1
CASSQSTSSGANVLTF	TGTGCCAGCAGCCAATCAACTAGCTCTGGGGCCAACGTCCTGACTTTC	.	TRBJ2-6	TRBV4-2	.